One and the same sample provided the 9 T cell receptor beta chains below, sequenced in a study of blood T cell repertoires in COVID-19. Assay used: immunoSEQ multiplex PCR; TCRdb lists only in-frame clones, some missing. The data contain tens of thousands of clones, about 86% of them singletons. The sequenced sample consisted of peripheral blood. Receptors originate from a middle-aged man in a cohort sampled during active COVID-19.

The chain links TRBV10-3 to TRBJ1-2; 8 positions match TRBD1. The J segment lost 6 bases and the V segment lost 3 bases, leaving 12 bases of the junction unmatched. The CDR3 length is 16 residues. Germline V gene data show CDR1 as ENHRY and CDR2 as SYGVKD. The CDR3 nucleotides are TGTGCCATCAGTGAACCGACGACAGGGGTATTGAATGGCTACACCTTC. Protein: CAISEPTTGVLNGYTF.

The DNA for the CDR3 is TGTGCCTGGATTCAGGGCAAAACGACCCAGCTTCACTATGGCTACACCTTC. Its translation is CAWIQGKTTQLHYGYTF. This chain uses TRBV30 with TRBJ1-2; tentative D call: TRBD1 (5 bases). CDR3 length: 17 amino acids. Germline CDR1 and CDR2: GTSNPN and SVGIG (reference sequence). The ends were cut back, 4 bases at V and 3 bases at J, with 24 bases in the middle.

Only one count was recorded for this clone. The chain uses TRBV4-2 and TRBJ2-2; 14 bases line up with TRBD2. The CDR3 sequence is 18 residues long. The J segment lost 1 base and the V segment lost 4 bases, leaving 5 bases of the junction unmatched. CDR1 and CDR2 from the germline V gene are LGHNA and YNFKEQ. This chain's CDR3 is CASSRGLAGVGNTGELFF. The CDR3 nucleotides read TGTGCCAGCAGCCGGGGACTAGCGGGAGTAGGGAACACCGGGGAGCTGTTTTTT.

The rearrangement joins TRBV12-5 to TRBJ1-1; D possibly corresponds to TRBD1 (5 bases). Germline CDR1 reads LGHNT; CDR2 reads FRNRAP. This CDR3 has 17 amino acids. V lost 2 bases and J 7 bases, leaving 23 bases between the germline ends. CDR3 protein: CASGLTLRDSYSGEAFF. CDR3 DNA: TGTGCTAGTGGTTTGACTCTAAGGGACTCATACTCGGGTGAAGCTTTCTTT.

The chain employs TRBV2 and TRBJ2-1, with 9 nucleotides matching TRBD2. The ends lost 1 base at V and 8 bases at J; junction bases unmatched: 6. Looked up from germline, CDR1 is SNHLY and CDR2 is FYNNEI. This CDR3 spans 15 amino acids. The CDR3 DNA reads TGTGCCAGCAGTGAAGGTAGCGGGAGTATTGATGAGCAGTTCTTC. Its translation is CASSEGSGSIDEQFF.

Written as DNA, the CDR3 is TGTGCCAGCAGCGTATCGGGCGGGGGAGCTGGGGAGACCCAGTACTTC. This sequence encodes CASSVSGGGAGETQYF. The rearrangement joins TRBV9 to TRBJ2-5, with 7 bases matching TRBD2. Germline-derived CDR1 and CDR2 are SGDLS and YYNGEE. The CDR3 has 16 amino acids. J lost 5 bases, V lost 1 base, and 11 bases had no gene match.

The chain recombines TRBV12-3 or TRBV12-4 with TRBJ1-2; D is uncertain. The CDR3 length is 13 residues. Trimming removed 1 base at V and 6 bases at J, with 9 bases between. For the CDR3, the DNA is TGTGCCAGCAGTTTAGACGGGGAAAATGGCTACACCTTC. It is translated as CASSLDGENGYTF.

J is TRBJ2-5 and V is TRBV19; D not resolved. The CDR3 covers 14 residues. From germline, CDR1 is LNHDA and CDR2 SQIVND (reference sequence). The germline V and J ends were trimmed by 3 bases and 1 base, with 9 bases remaining between them. In DNA, the CDR3 is TGTGCCAGTAGTATGACTTTATCCCAAGAGACCCAGTACTTC. It codes for CASSMTLSQETQYF.

Note on this clone: The junction and the germline gene differ at one end; a read error may be behind it. The V call is TRBV27, the J call TRBJ2-3, with D perhaps matching TRBD1 (6 bases). Germline V gene lookup returns CDR1 MNHEY and CDR2 SMNVEV (reference sequence). CDR3 length: 13 residues. CDR3 nucleotide sequence: TGTGCCAGCAGTTTAACCCGGACAGATACACAGTATTTT. Protein: CASSLTRTDTQYF.